Below, 21 T cell receptor beta chains from the same sample are listed, as sequenced in a study of T cell responses to AZD1222 COVID-19 vaccine. Profiled with immunoSEQ multiplex PCR; TCRdb holds only in-frame clones, not every one. The sample has roughly 160,000 clones; about nine tenths are singletons. Sample: peripheral blood, taken on day 0 of AZD1222 vaccination. The receptors come from an adult in good health.

V and J are TRBV30 and TRBJ1-5, with a weak D call TRBD1 (6 bases). Germline V CDR1 and CDR2: GTSNPN, SVGIG (reference sequence). Trimming cost V 8 bases and J 4 bases, with 15 bases left between them. CDR3 length equals 13 residues. The CDR3 DNA follows: TGTGCCGGGAAGACAGGAGAAAATCAGCCCCAGCATTTT. Translated: CAGKTGENQPQHF.

The genes are TRBV19 and TRBJ1-6, with a possible D match to TRBD1 (5 bases). CDR3 length: 14 amino acids. Per germline, CDR1 LNHDA and CDR2 SQIVND (reference sequence). V was shortened by 6 bases and J by 8 bases, with 14 bases between the two germline ends. The CDR3 spells CASRSGTLDSPLHF. The CDR3 nucleotides read TGTGCCAGTAGGTCCGGGACCCTGGATTCACCCCTCCACTTT.

The chain has TRBV19 and TRBJ2-4; D ambiguous. Germline V gene sequence: CDR1 LNHDA, CDR2 SQIVND (reference sequence). This CDR3 region has 14 residues. Trimming removed 4 bases from V and 1 base from J, with 8 bases in between. The CDR3 spells CASSTGSAKNIQYF. The DNA of the CDR3 is TGTGCCAGTAGTACGGGCAGTGCCAAAAACATTCAGTACTTC.

The chain joins TRBV6-2 or TRBV6-3 to TRBJ2-3; TRBD1 aligns across 11 bases. This CDR3 has 16 amino acids. Germline values: CDR1 MNHEY, CDR2 SVGEGT. V was clipped by 2 bases and J by 4 bases; unmatched bases: 5. CDR3 loop: CASSYLGQGAADTQYF. CDR3 nucleotides: TGTGCCAGCAGTTACCTAGGACAGGGGGCCGCAGATACGCAGTATTTT.

V usage is TRBV20-1 and J usage is TRBJ2-7; no clear D gene. CDR1 is DFQATT, CDR2 SNEGSKA, per germline (reference sequence). Trimming removed 5 bases from V and 3 bases from J, with 8 bases in between. This CDR3 is built from 11 residues. CDR3 protein: CSARKDYEQYF. In nucleotides, the CDR3 is TGCAGTGCTCGGAAAGACTACGAGCAGTACTTC.

This chain connects TRBV27 to TRBJ1-4, with 7 bases aligning to TRBD1. CDR3 length: 17 residues. CDR1 and CDR2 (germline): MNHEY, SMNVEV (reference sequence). The junction had 12 bases not matched to a gene; V was cut back by 6 bases and J by 2 bases. This CDR3 is CASRPHRDSKTNEKLFF. The CDR3 coding sequence is TGTGCCAGCAGACCCCACCGGGACAGTAAGACTAATGAAAAACTGTTTTTT.

The chain links TRBV5-1 to TRBJ1-2; 7 bases line up with TRBD1. The CDR3 is made up of 16 amino acids. V gave up 0 bases and J gave up 0 bases; unmatched junction bases: 5. CDR1 and CDR2 (germline): SGHRS, YFSETQ. The CDR3 DNA sequence: TGCGCCAGCAGCTTGGCGGGGACAGTAGCTAACTATGGCTACACCTTC. This gives the protein CASSLAGTVANYGYTF.

This rearrangement joins TRBV7-2 to TRBJ2-1, with TRBD1 as a possible D gene (6 bases). The CDR3 spans 18 residues. The V end was cut by 0 bases, the J end by 8 bases, with 23 bases between. Germline CDR1 reads SGHTA; CDR2 reads FQGNSA. DNA for the CDR3: TGTGCCAGCAGCTTAGCATGGTCGAGCTACAGGGTAGGGTATGAGCAGTTCTTC. Translated, it gives CASSLAWSSYRVGYEQFF.

The V and J genes are TRBV5-1 and TRBJ2-5; 7 positions agree with TRBD1. The CDR3 spans 14 residues. The V segment lost 3 bases and the J segment 3 bases; nucleotides outside the gene matches: 5. Per the germline V gene, CDR1 is SGHRS and CDR2 is YFSETQ. CDR3 region: CASSSSGGKETQYF. In DNA, the CDR3 is TGCGCCAGCAGCTCCTCAGGGGGAAAAGAGACCCAGTACTTC. Full variable domain (missing parts from reference TRBV5-1 and TRBJ2-5): KAGVTQTPRYLIKTRGQQVTLSCSPISGHRSVSWYQQTPGQGLQFLFEYFSETQRNKGNFPGRFSGRQFSNSRSEMNVSTLELGDSALYLCASSSSGGKETQYFGPGTRLLVL.

The chain links TRBV3-1 (or the pseudogene TRBV3-2) to TRBJ1-2; no reliable D call. Per germline, CDR1 LGHDT and CDR2 YNNKEL (reference sequence). The CDR3 is made up of 13 amino acids. V gave up 2 bases and J gave up 7 bases, with 11 bases separating them. CDR3 nucleotide sequence: TGTGCCAGCAGCCAATTTTCAGACGCTGGCTACACCTTC. The encoded protein is CASSQFSDAGYTF.

The gene calls are TRBV6-5 and TRBJ1-5, with D possibly TRBD1 on 5 matching bases. This CDR3 contains 14 residues. CDR1 and CDR2 from the germline V gene are MNHEY and SVGAGI. Trimming cost V 6 bases and J 4 bases, with 13 bases left between them. For the CDR3, the DNA is TGTGCCAGCAGGGCAGGGTTGGGGAATCAGCCCCAGCATTTT. This translates into CASRAGLGNQPQHF.

This clone was detected only a few times. V usage is TRBV7-3 and J usage is TRBJ2-1; unclear D gene. This CDR3 has 13 residues. The germline V and J ends were trimmed by 6 bases and 5 bases, with 11 bases remaining between them. Germline V gene sequence: CDR1 SGHTA, CDR2 FQGTGA. The CDR3 protein is CASSRSRDNEQFF. The DNA for the CDR3 is TGTGCCAGCAGTAGATCTCGAGACAATGAGCAGTTCTTC.

The chain is built from TRBV6-5 and TRBJ2-5; D is unclear. CDR1 and CDR2 (germline): MNHEY, SVGAGI. This CDR3 region has 12 residues. Trimming cost V 6 bases and J 5 bases, with 10 bases left between them. For the CDR3, the DNA is TGTGCCAGCAGCCCGATAATTGAGACCCAGTACTTC. Translating gives CASSPIIETQYF.

The chain is built from TRBV5-5 and TRBJ1-4; D is perhaps TRBD1 (5 bases). Germline values: CDR1 SGHKS, CDR2 YYEKEE (reference sequence). Between the trimmed V and J ends, which lost 4 bases and 0 bases, there was a span of 13 bases. The CDR3 covers 16 residues. DNA of the CDR3: TGTGCCAGCAGCCGTTGGGGCTCCGCAACTAATGAAAAACTGTTTTTT. This codes for CASSRWGSATNEKLFF.

CDR3 region: CASSLTGSDSETQYF. CDR3 DNA sequence: TGCGCCAGCAGCTTGACAGGGTCCGATTCAGAGACCCAGTACTTC. This sequence joins TRBV5-1 and TRBJ2-5; a weak D match, TRBD1 (6 bases). The CDR3 totals 15 residues. Germline CDR1 reads SGHRS; CDR2 reads YFSETQ. V was cut by 1 base and J by 4 bases, with 14 bases left in between.

The V call is TRBV5-1, the J call TRBJ2-1; 10 bases align to TRBD2. CDR3 length: 16 residues. Trimming cost V 0 bases and J 12 bases; bases outside gene matches: 12. Germline V lookup: CDR1 SGHRS, CDR2 YFSETQ. The CDR3: CASSLAGLAGEGGQFF. The CDR3 region has the DNA TGCGCCAGCAGCTTGGCCGGCCTAGCGGGAGAAGGGGGGCAGTTCTTC.

The V gene is TRBV6-6, the J gene TRBJ1-1, with D possibly TRBD1 on 5 matching bases. There are 15 residues in the CDR3. Germline CDR1 MNHNY, CDR2 SVGAGI (reference sequence). Trimming took 6 bases from V and 0 from J, leaving 14 bases between them. CDR3: CASSPGRGMNTEAFF. In DNA, the CDR3 is TGTGCCAGCAGCCCTGGGAGGGGCATGAACACTGAAGCTTTCTTT.

The chain employs TRBV27 and TRBJ2-1; D may correspond to TRBD1 or TRBD2 (5 bases each). The V end lost 2 bases, the J end lost 12 bases, and 14 bases lay between the germline ends. The CDR3 loop spans 13 amino acids. Germline CDR1 reads MNHEY; CDR2 reads SMNVEV (reference sequence). The chain's CDR3 is CASSLAGARGQFF. The CDR3 bases are TGTGCCAGCAGTTTAGCCGGGGCAAGAGGGCAGTTCTTC.

This clone was seen a handful of times. This chain's CDR3 is CASSRGWSGELFF. The DNA of the CDR3 is TGTGCCAGCAGCAGGGGGTGGAGCGGGGAGCTGTTTTTT. The gene calls are TRBV2 and TRBJ2-2; 7 nucleotides match TRBD1. Germline-derived CDR1 and CDR2 are SNHLY and FYNNEI. The length of the CDR3 is 13 residues. Unmatched junction bases numbered 5, after V lost 6 bases and J lost 7 bases.

This rearrangement joins TRBV2 to TRBJ1-3; D unresolved. The CDR3 is made up of 14 amino acids. In germline, CDR1 is SNHLY, CDR2 FYNNEI. V lost 5 bases and J lost 4, with 12 bases in between. DNA of the CDR3: TGTGCCAGCAGTCAGAGGGCTTTCGGAAACACCATATATTTT. It codes for CASSQRAFGNTIYF.

The V gene is TRBV19, the J gene TRBJ2-7; D unclear. The CDR3 covers 13 residues. In germline, CDR1 is LNHDA, CDR2 SQIVND (reference sequence). Trimming left V 3 bases short and J 1 base short, with 7 bases between. CDR3 nucleotides: TGTGCCAGTAGTATCTCCGGATCCTACGAGCAGTACTTC. Encoded protein: CASSISGSYEQYF.